These 8 T cell receptor beta chains originate from one sample sequenced in a study of memory CD4+ T cells and cytomegalovirus serostatus. Single viable CD3+CD4+CD8-CD45RO+ cells were sorted as the memory CD4+ T cells. Produced via immunoSEQ multiplex PCR; TCRdb's table is partial and in-frame only. Seen here are about 54,000 clones, about 80% observed once, and the top ten hold 2.6%. Sequencing used memory CD4+ T cells from blood. The source of these receptors is an adult in good health and CMV-seropositive.

This chain links TRBV28 with TRBJ2-3, with D tentatively TRBD2 (6 bases). CDR3 length: 16 amino acids. The ends were cut back, 6 bases at V and 0 bases at J, with 16 bases in the middle. Germline CDR1 MDHEN, CDR2 SYDVKM. The CDR3 DNA reads TGTGCCAGCAGACCCTCTAGCGCGTTCAGCACAGATACGCAGTATTTT. Translated, it gives CASRPSSAFSTDTQYF.

The rearrangement links TRBV14 to TRBJ1-2; D is uncertain. Germline assignment: CDR1 SGHDN and CDR2 FVKESK. Trimming removed 0 bases from V and 2 bases from J, with 4 bases in between. This CDR3 spans 13 amino acids. CDR3 residues: CASSQDLNYGYTF. The CDR3 coding sequence is TGTGCCAGCAGCCAAGATCTGAACTATGGCTACACCTTC. The whole variable domain, filled in from reference TRBV14 and TRBJ1-2, reads EAGVTQFPSHSVIEKGQTVTLRCDPISGHDNLYWYRRVMGKEIKFLLHFVKESKQDESGMPNNRFLAERTGGTYSTLKVQPAELEDSGVYFCASSQDLNYGYTFGSGTRLTVV.

This chain uses TRBV4-2 with TRBJ1-2; D might be TRBD1 (6 bases). Germline CDR1 and CDR2: LGHNA and YNFKEQ. The CDR3 has 14 amino acids. Trimming left V 0 bases short and J 8 bases short, with 13 bases between. The CDR3, as DNA: TGTGCCAGCAGCCAAGAGGCGACAGGTGGCGGCTACACCTTC. Amino acids: CASSQEATGGGYTF.

The V and J genes are TRBV7-6 and TRBJ1-4; D unclear. CDR1 SGHVS and CDR2 FNYEAQ come from the germline V gene. This CDR3 has 13 amino acids. Trimming stripped 3 bases from V and 8 bases from J, with 10 bases between. CDR3 DNA: TGTGCCAGCAGCTTCGGAGGAAGGGAAAAACTGTTTTTT. It encodes CASSFGGREKLFF.

This clone was recorded a few times. CDR3 sequence: CASTDGPDGYTF. The CDR3 DNA reads TGTGCCAGCACGGACGGCCCAGATGGCTACACCTTC. The chain recombines TRBV6-5 with TRBJ1-2, with unresolved D. This CDR3 has 12 amino acids. Deletions cut 7 bases from V and 6 bases from J, with 12 bases between. Per germline, CDR1 MNHEY and CDR2 SVGAGI.

The chain has TRBV5-1 and TRBJ2-5, with 11 bases fitting TRBD2. J was trimmed by 2 bases and V by 4 bases; bases with no gene match: 4. The germline V gene encodes CDR1 SGHRS and CDR2 YFSETQ. This CDR3 contains 15 residues. The CDR3 loop reads CASSRGTSGQETQYF. CDR3 sequence (DNA): TGCGCCAGCAGCAGGGGGACTAGCGGACAAGAGACCCAGTACTTC.

The V gene is TRBV29-1, the J gene TRBJ2-7; the match to TRBD2 covers 12 bases. CDR1 is SQVTM, CDR2 ANQGSEA, per germline. The CDR3 has 15 residues. J lost 6 bases, V lost 5 bases, and 11 bases had no gene match. In nucleotides, the CDR3 is TGCAGCGTTTCTTCCCTAGCGGGAGGGCCCGGCGAGCAGTACTTC. Amino acids: CSVSSLAGGPGEQYF.

This chain joins TRBV29-1 and TRBJ2-7; the match to TRBD2 covers 7 bases. CDR3 size: 12 residues. Trimming at V came to 3 bases and at J to 2 bases, leaving 1 base not matched to a gene. CDR1 and CDR2 from the germline V gene are SQVTM and ANQGSEA. The CDR3 sequence: CSVEAGAYEQYF. For the CDR3, the DNA is TGCAGCGTTGAGGCGGGAGCCTACGAGCAGTACTTC.